This TCR beta chain stems from a study of tumor-infiltrating lymphocytes in primary liver carcinoma. Trimming removed 3 bases from V and 3 bases from J, with 12 bases in between. Germline CDR1 is LGHNA and CDR2 is YNFKEQ. The CDR3 totals 15 residues. Production of TCR beta cDNA used 500 ng total RNA together with a constant-region primer. Three rounds of nested multiplex PCR with slightly modified ARM-PCR produced TCR beta libraries. For 10 cycles apiece, the opening two PCR rounds ran with TRBV1-TRBV30 forward primers and a C-beta reverse primer. Via MiXCR, TCRdb re-called the multiplex PCR reads, giving one row per CDR3 protein. The sample lists tens of thousands of distinct CDR3 sequences, less than 80% occurring once. By proportion, this clonotype is medium-sized. From around 18-30 mg of unsorted bulk tissue, DNA and RNA were co-extracted together.

This sequence was found in a middle-aged man with primary liver carcinoma and hepatitis B virus infection. Sample: liver tumor tissue from sampling region 5. Subset meaning: tumor region T5, tumor centre. V usage is TRBV4-2 and J usage is TRBJ1-3; no reliable D call. CDR3: CASSQFDVGGNTIYF. The CDR3 region has the DNA TGTGCCAGCAGCCAGTTCGATGTTGGTGGAAACACCATATATTTT.